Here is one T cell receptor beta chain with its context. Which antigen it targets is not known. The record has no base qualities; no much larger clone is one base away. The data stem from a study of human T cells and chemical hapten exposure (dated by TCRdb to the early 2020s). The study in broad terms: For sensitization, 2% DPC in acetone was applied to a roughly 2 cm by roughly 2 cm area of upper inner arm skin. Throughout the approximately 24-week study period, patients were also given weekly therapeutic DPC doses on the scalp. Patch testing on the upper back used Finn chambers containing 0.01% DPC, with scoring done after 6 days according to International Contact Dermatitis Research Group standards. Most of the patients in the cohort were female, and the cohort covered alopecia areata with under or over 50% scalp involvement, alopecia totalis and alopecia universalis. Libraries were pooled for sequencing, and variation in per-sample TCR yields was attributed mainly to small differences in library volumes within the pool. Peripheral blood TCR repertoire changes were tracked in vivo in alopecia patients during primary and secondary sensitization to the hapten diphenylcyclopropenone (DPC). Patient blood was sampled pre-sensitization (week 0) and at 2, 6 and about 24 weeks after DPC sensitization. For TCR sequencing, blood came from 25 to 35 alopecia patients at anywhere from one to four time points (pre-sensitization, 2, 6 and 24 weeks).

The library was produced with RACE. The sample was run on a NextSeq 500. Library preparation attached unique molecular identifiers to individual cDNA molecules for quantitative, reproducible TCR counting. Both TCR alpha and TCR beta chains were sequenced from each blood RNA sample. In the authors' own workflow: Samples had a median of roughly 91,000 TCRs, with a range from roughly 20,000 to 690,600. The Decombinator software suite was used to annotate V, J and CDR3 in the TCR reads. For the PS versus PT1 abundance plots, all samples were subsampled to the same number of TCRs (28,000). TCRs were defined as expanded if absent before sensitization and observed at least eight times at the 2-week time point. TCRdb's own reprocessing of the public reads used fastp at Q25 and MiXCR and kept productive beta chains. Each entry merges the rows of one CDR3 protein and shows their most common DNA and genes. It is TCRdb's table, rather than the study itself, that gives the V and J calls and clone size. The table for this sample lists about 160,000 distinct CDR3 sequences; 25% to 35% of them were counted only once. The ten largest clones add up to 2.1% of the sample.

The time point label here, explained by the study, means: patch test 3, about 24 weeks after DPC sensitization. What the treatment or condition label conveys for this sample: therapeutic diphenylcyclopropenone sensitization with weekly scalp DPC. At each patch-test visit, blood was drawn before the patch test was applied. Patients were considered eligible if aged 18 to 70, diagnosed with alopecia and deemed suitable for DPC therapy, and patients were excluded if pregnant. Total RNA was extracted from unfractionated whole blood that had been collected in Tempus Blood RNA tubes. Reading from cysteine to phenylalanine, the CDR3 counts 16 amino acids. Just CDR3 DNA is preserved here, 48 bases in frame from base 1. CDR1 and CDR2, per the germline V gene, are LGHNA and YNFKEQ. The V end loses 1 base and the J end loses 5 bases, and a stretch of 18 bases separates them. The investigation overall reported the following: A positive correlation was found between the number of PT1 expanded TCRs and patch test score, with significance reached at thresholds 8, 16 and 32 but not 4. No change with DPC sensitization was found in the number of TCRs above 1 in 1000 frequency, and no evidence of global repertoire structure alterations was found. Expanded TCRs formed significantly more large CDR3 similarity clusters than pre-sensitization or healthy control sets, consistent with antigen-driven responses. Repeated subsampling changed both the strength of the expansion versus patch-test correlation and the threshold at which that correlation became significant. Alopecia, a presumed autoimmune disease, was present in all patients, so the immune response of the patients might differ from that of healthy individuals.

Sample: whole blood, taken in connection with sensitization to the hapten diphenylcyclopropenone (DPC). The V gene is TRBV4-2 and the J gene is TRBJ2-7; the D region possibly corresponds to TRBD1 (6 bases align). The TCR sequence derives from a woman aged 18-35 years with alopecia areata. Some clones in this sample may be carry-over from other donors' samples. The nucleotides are TGTGCCAGCAGCCAAGGGACCGGGACATCCCGACACGAGCAGTACTTC. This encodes CASSQGTGTSRHEQYF.